This T cell receptor (beta chain) was sequenced for a study of blood T cell repertoires in COVID-19. Study in general: Sites in the United States, Italy and Spain provided acute and convalescent COVID-19 samples. The analysed material was cDNA or gDNA that came from T cells, B-cell-depleted T cells, or PBMCs.

This CDR3 contains 13 residues. Germline CDR1 SGHRS, CDR2 YFSETQ. Trimming cost V 0 bases and J 10 bases, with 11 bases left between them. Under the authors' procedure: By means of reference gene primer amplification, nucleated cell counts were estimated. Here immunoSEQ multiplex PCR was the method, and the copy in TCRdb shows in-frame clones only, minus some. V and J calls and clone size are given by that table; D and trimming were obtained from the DNA. This table holds roughly 80,000 clones, approximately 86% found once. Sequencing was done on a sample of peripheral blood. This TCR was recovered from an elderly woman with acute or convalescent COVID-19. The chain links TRBV5-1 to TRBJ2-1; D is uncertain. The DNA for the CDR3 is TGCGCCAGCAGCTTGGGCTTGACACGGGAGCAGTTCTTC. This encodes CASSLGLTREQFF.